What follows is one T cell receptor (beta chain) and its context. As yet, its antigen is unknown. The identical CDR3 is also encoded by other nucleotide sequences in the sample. The source of the sample is a study of shared clonotypes between healthy human individuals. Whole-study context: Donors consisted of a couple of women and a few men between 18 and 49. Study-wide points: Donor scarcity curtailed the genetic and exposure-history diversity represented herein. The generation probabilities recorded for non-shared clonotypes fell below those of clonotypes shared by all four donors.

Genomic DNA (from each subset) was split evenly across several immunoSEQ plates. Generated by immunoSEQ multiplex PCR, the TCRdb table keeps only in-frame clones and is missing some. The table has about 2.2 million clones, approximately 92% seen once; the top ten hold over 1.5%. Germline loops: CDR1 GTSNPN, CDR2 SVGIG (reference sequence). V gave up 3 bases and J gave up 4 bases, with 13 bases separating them. The CDR3 consists of 13 residues. Naive-designated CD8 cells lacked CD45RO, were positively enriched for CCR7, and omitted terminally differentiated effector memory CD45RA+ cells. The origin of this receptor is a man younger than 35 in good health. Some clones in this sample may be carry-over from other donors' samples. Source material: naive CD8+ T cells from PBMCs. The gene calls are TRBV30 and TRBJ2-7, with D possibly being TRBD2 (6 bases). CDR3 loop: CAWRGGGGYEQYF. The CDR3, as DNA: TGTGCCTGGAGGGGAGGTGGGGGTTACGAGCAGTACTTC.